The 32 T cell receptor beta chains below all came from one sample that was sequenced in a study of blood T cells in healthy people across ages. Primers used in a second PCR of roughly 6 to 12 cycles were a sample-barcoded 5' primer and a J-beta primer mix. MiXCR, run by TCRdb on the 5' RACE reads, gives a single entry per CDR3 protein. The sample has about 2 million distinct CDR3 sequences; around half are singletons. Material for sequencing was blood. All receptors derive from a woman aged 40-49 years in good health.

This clonotype was found once. The CDR3 loop reads CASSQIGVADTQYF. CDR3 nucleotides: TGCGCCAGCAGCCAAATAGGGGTAGCAGATACGCAGTATTTT. The genes are TRBV4-3 and TRBJ2-3, with D perhaps matching TRBD1 (5 bases). The CDR3 sequence is 14 residues long. Germline CDR1 reads LGHNA; CDR2 reads YSLEER. V shed 2 bases and J shed 4 bases, with 10 bases lying between them.

The chain carries TRBV20-1 and TRBJ2-7; D is uncertain. Germline V gene data show CDR1 as DFQATT and CDR2 as SNEGSKA (reference sequence). CDR3 length: 14 amino acids. Trimming left V 3 bases short and J 3 bases short, with 15 bases between. In DNA, the CDR3 is TGCAGTGCTAGCGGTCGTAAAACCGGCTACGAGCAGTACTTC. This translates into CSASGRKTGYEQYF.

This chain links TRBV21-1 with TRBJ2-7; whether TRBD1, the table's D call, matches the DNA was not checked. TRBV21-1 counts as a pseudogene. The CDR3 runs 20 residues. The CDR3 spells CASSRPGSAILRIRTMQQYF. In DNA form, the CDR3 reads TGTGCCAGCAGCAGACCAGGGTCAGCCATTCTACGTATCCGGACCATGCAGCAGTACTTC.

The chain couples TRBV9 to TRBJ2-1; D ambiguous. Per germline, CDR1 SGDLS and CDR2 YYNGEE. V gave up 6 bases and J gave up 6 bases, with 16 bases separating them. This CDR3 has 14 amino acids. CDR3 sequence (DNA): TGTGCCAGCACCGCAACCCCTAGGTCCAATGAGCAGTTCTTC. Translation: CASTATPRSNEQFF.

In its sample, this clonotype was seen many times. The J gene is TRBJ1-2, the V gene TRBV7-2, with 10 bases fitting TRBD1. The trim removed 5 bases at V and 6 bases at J, leaving 6 bases unmatched. The CDR3 runs 14 residues. CDR1 and CDR2 from the germline V gene are SGHTA and FQGNSA. In DNA, the CDR3 is TGTGCCAGCAGCGGGCAGACAGGGGGCGATGGCTACACCTTC. This sequence encodes CASSGQTGGDGYTF.

J is TRBJ2-3 and V is TRBV29-1; TRBD2 aligns across 11 bases. The germline V gene has CDR1 SQVTM and CDR2 ANQGSEA. J was trimmed by 1 base and V by 5 bases; bases with no gene match: 2. The CDR3 is made up of 14 amino acids. The CDR3 protein is CSVPGLAGTDTQYF. As DNA, the CDR3 is TGCAGCGTTCCGGGACTAGCGGGCACAGATACGCAGTATTTT.

This chain uses TRBV2 with TRBJ1-5, with 7 positions matching TRBD1. Trimming removed 7 bases from V and 0 bases from J; junction bases left unmatched: 6. Germline V lookup: CDR1 SNHLY, CDR2 FYNNEI. CDR3 length: 15 residues. In nucleotides, the CDR3 is TGTGCCAGCACTCGGGACAGTTATAGCAATCAGCCCCAGCATTTT. It specifies CASTRDSYSNQPQHF.

This clonotype occurred a few times. The rearrangement links TRBV2 to TRBJ2-5; D unresolved. This CDR3 contains 14 residues. CDR1 SNHLY and CDR2 FYNNEI come from the germline V gene. Trimming removed 7 bases at V and 1 base at J, with 13 bases between. DNA for the CDR3: TGTGCCAGCAAATACCAGGAAATCCAAGAGACCCAGTACTTC. Translated: CASKYQEIQETQYF. The entire variable domain, with the rest obtained from reference TRBV2 and TRBJ2-5, is as follows: EPEVTQTPSHQVTQMGQEVILRCVPISNHLYFYWYRQILGQKVEFLVSFYNNEISEKSEIFDDQFSVERPDGSNFTLKIRSTKLEDSAMYFCASKYQEIQETQYFGPGTRLLVL.

The table lists this clonotype with a few counts. The chain has TRBV6-2 or TRBV6-3 and TRBJ2-4; D is perhaps TRBD2 (5 bases). Germline loops: CDR1 MNHEY, CDR2 SVGEGT. Trimming stripped 4 bases from V and 11 bases from J, with 9 bases between. This CDR3 is built from 11 residues. CDR3 loop: CASSSPRVQYF. Here the CDR3 DNA reads TGTGCCAGCAGTTCCCCGCGGGTTCAGTACTTC.

The rearrangement links TRBV20-1 to TRBJ2-7, with TRBD1 matching 7 bases. V lost 0 bases and J lost 5; bases outside the gene matches: 10. Per germline, CDR1 DFQATT and CDR2 SNEGSKA (reference sequence). The CDR3 runs 15 residues. Here the CDR3 reads CSARDPPEGGDEQYF. For the CDR3, the DNA is TGCAGTGCTAGAGATCCCCCCGAAGGGGGCGACGAGCAGTACTTC.

The V call is TRBV20-1, the J call TRBJ2-1, with 11 bases lining up with TRBD2. J gave up 1 base and V 5 bases, and 16 bases lay outside the gene matches. This CDR3 spans 19 amino acids. Germline assignment: CDR1 DFQATT and CDR2 SNEGSKA (reference sequence). The CDR3 nucleotides are TGCAGTGCTTATCTCTCCAGTATAGCGGGGGGGGTTTCCTACAATGAGCAGTTCTTC. This translates into CSAYLSSIAGGVSYNEQFF.

The rearrangement links TRBV12-3 or TRBV12-4 to TRBJ1-2; 7 bases match TRBD1. J lost 8 bases, V lost 6 bases, and 12 bases had no gene match. CDR3 length: 14 amino acids. The CDR3 spells CASSQRGGARGYTF. The CDR3 DNA reads as TGTGCCAGCAGCCAGAGAGGGGGCGCGAGGGGCTACACCTTC.

The chain has TRBV28 and TRBJ2-4; a weak D match, TRBD2 (6 bases). V was trimmed by 6 bases and J by 8 bases, leaving 20 bases between them. The CDR3 is 15 residues long. CDR1 is MDHEN and CDR2 is SYDVKM in the germline V gene. The CDR3 reads CASSPMGGPGDIQYF. The DNA for the CDR3 is TGTGCCAGCAGCCCTATGGGGGGACCCGGGGACATTCAGTACTTC.

This sequence joins TRBV7-2 and TRBJ2-1; 12 bases map to TRBD2. Germline CDR1 reads SGHTA; CDR2 reads FQGNSA. The CDR3 runs to 16 residues. V shed 4 bases, J shed 5 bases, and the junction held 6 bases outside the gene matches. The CDR3 sequence: CASSYLAGGRNNEQFF. For the CDR3, the DNA is TGTGCCAGCAGCTACCTAGCGGGGGGGCGGAACAATGAGCAGTTCTTC. Filled out from reference TRBV7-2 and TRBJ2-1, the complete variable domain reads GAGVSQSPSNKVTEKGKDVELRCDPISGHTALYWYRQSLGQGLEFLIYFQGNSAPDKSGLPSDRFSAERTGGSVSTLTIQRTQQEDSAVYLCASSYLAGGRNNEQFFGPGTRLTVL.

The gene calls are TRBV11-2 and TRBJ1-5, with unresolved D. The CDR3 spans 15 residues. Germline CDR1 is SGHAT and CDR2 is FQNNGV. Deletions cut 2 bases from V and 6 bases from J, with 14 bases between. CDR3 in amino acids: CASSLSYLVAQPQHF. The CDR3 nucleotides read TGTGCCAGCAGCTTAAGTTATTTGGTAGCTCAGCCCCAGCATTTT.

This chain joins TRBV20-1 and TRBJ1-6; unclear D gene. The V and J ends lost 0 bases and 5 bases respectively, with 11 bases between them. Germline CDR1 is DFQATT and CDR2 is SNEGSKA (reference sequence). The length of the CDR3 is 15 residues. The CDR3 DNA reads as TGCAGTGCTAGAGATAAGACATCTAATAATTCACCCCTCCACTTT. It yields the protein CSARDKTSNNSPLHF.

On this clonotype itself: This may stem from a read error, because a much larger clone lies one nucleotide away. The V call is TRBV7-2, the J call TRBJ2-5; 7 positions match TRBD2. This CDR3 has 16 amino acids. The germline CDR1 and CDR2 sequences are SGHTA and FQGNSA. Trimming cost V 5 bases and J 0 bases; bases outside gene matches: 9. The CDR3 DNA reads as TGTGCCAGCAGCAGAACTAACGGGGGGTACCAAGAGACCCAGTACTTC. It yields the protein CASSRTNGGYQETQYF.

The chain uses TRBV24-1 and TRBJ1-5, with D uncertain. The V gene's germline CDR1 is KGHDR and CDR2 SFDVKD. V was trimmed by 9 bases and J by 4 bases, leaving 6 bases between them. The CDR3 is made up of 11 amino acids. CDR3 nucleotides: TGTGCCACCGGCCGAAATCAGCCCCAGCATTTT. Amino acid sequence: CATGRNQPQHF.

This clonotype was detected only a few times. V usage is TRBV7-2 and J usage is TRBJ1-4; TRBD1 matches at 8 bases. Looked up from germline, CDR1 is SGHTA and CDR2 is FQGNSA. V lost 3 bases, J lost 8 bases, and 11 bases stayed unmatched. The CDR3 is 16 residues long. The CDR3, as DNA: TGTGCCAGCAGCTTCAGTTCGGGGACAGGTGGGGAAAAACTGTTTTTT. It is translated as CASSFSSGTGGEKLFF.

V and J are TRBV20-1 and TRBJ2-1; D possibly corresponds to TRBD2 (6 bases). Germline CDR1 DFQATT, CDR2 SNEGSKA (reference sequence). V lost 6 bases to trimming and J lost 4 bases, with 22 bases between them. The CDR3 loop spans 16 amino acids. This chain's CDR3 is CSAKRVRGIRYNEQFF. In DNA form, the CDR3 reads TGCAGTGCCAAGAGGGTGCGGGGTATCCGGTACAATGAGCAGTTCTTC.

DNA for the CDR3: TGTGCCAGCAGGTCAGAAAGGACAGGGGCTGAGACCCAGTACTTC. Protein sequence: CASRSERTGAETQYF. The chain carries TRBV28 and TRBJ2-4; 9 bases match TRBD1. The DNA end is a closer match to TRBJ2-5, so the J assignment may be wrong. The CDR3 runs to 15 residues. Germline V gene lookup returns CDR1 MDHEN and CDR2 SYDVKM.

V usage is TRBV6-6 and J usage is TRBJ1-2; TRBD1 is a possible D gene (6 bases). This CDR3 spans 13 amino acids. Germline CDR1 is MNHNY and CDR2 is SVGAGI (reference sequence). The ends were cut back, 8 bases at V and 4 bases at J, with 14 bases in the middle. CDR3 protein: CASRRTDLYGYTF. CDR3 nucleotide sequence: TGTGCCAGCCGCAGGACAGACCTCTATGGCTACACCTTC.

J is TRBJ1-2 and V is TRBV27; possible D gene TRBD1, 6 bases. The CDR3 consists of 13 residues. Germline values: CDR1 MNHEY, CDR2 SMNVEV (reference sequence). Trimming left V 7 bases short and J 8 bases short, with 17 bases between. CDR3 sequence reads: CASNDGGRRGYTF. CDR3 DNA: TGTGCCAGCAATGATGGGGGGCGCCGGGGCTACACCTTC.

This clonotype has only one observation. The CDR3 nucleotides are TGTGCCAGCAGCCCCGGGACTAGCGGGGGAGTGGGGTTTTACAATGAGCAGTTCTTC. Amino acids: CASSPGTSGGVGFYNEQFF. The chain employs TRBV4-2 and TRBJ2-1; 14 positions match TRBD2. The junction had 12 bases not matched to a gene; V was cut back by 4 bases and J by 4 bases. The germline CDR1 and CDR2 sequences are LGHNA and YNFKEQ. The CDR3 runs to 19 residues.

This clonotype turned up a few times. The chain joins TRBV6-6 to TRBJ2-5; 16 bases are a match to TRBD2. J gave up 4 bases and V 6 bases, and 8 bases lay outside the gene matches. This CDR3 is built from 17 residues. Germline V gene data show CDR1 as MNHNY and CDR2 as SVGAGI (reference sequence). In DNA form, the CDR3 reads TGTGCCAGCAGCGGGACTAGCGGGGGGGTTGTTGGAGAGACCCAGTACTTC. This codes for CASSGTSGGVVGETQYF.

This clonotype was observed once. The chain couples TRBV5-1 to TRBJ1-1, with TRBD1 matching 11 bases. After removal of 4 bases from V and 4 bases from J, the junction contained 6 bases not matched to a gene. The germline gives CDR1 SGHRS, CDR2 YFSETQ. This CDR3 has 15 amino acids. The CDR3 nucleotides are TGCGCCAGCAGCGGAGGGACAGGGGGGAGCACTGAAGCTTTCTTT. Protein sequence: CASSGGTGGSTEAFF.

This clonotype was detected a few times. The V and J genes are TRBV20-1 and TRBJ2-3; 7 nucleotides line up with TRBD2. The CDR3 has 16 amino acids. Unmatched junction bases numbered 14, after V lost 5 bases and J lost 3 bases. CDR1 and CDR2 from the germline V gene are DFQATT and SNEGSKA (reference sequence). Here the CDR3 DNA reads TGCAGTGCTCCCGGTAGAGTGAGCGGGGAAACAGATACGCAGTATTTT. Translation gives CSAPGRVSGETDTQYF.

V gene TRBV15 combines with J gene TRBJ1-2, with 8 bases matching TRBD1. The CDR3 length is 16 residues. The germline gives CDR1 LNHNV, CDR2 YYDKDF (reference sequence). The V gene end was trimmed by 0 bases and the J gene end by 8 bases; junction bases not matched to a gene: 11. The CDR3 region has the DNA TGTGCCACCAGCAGAGATAAGGGCCCAGGGGGCAAAGGCTACACCTTC. Residues: CATSRDKGPGGKGYTF.

The chain employs TRBV6-8 and TRBJ1-1; possibly TRBD1 for D (6 bases). This CDR3 comprises 15 residues. Between the trimmed V and J ends, which lost 6 bases and 4 bases, there was a span of 18 bases. Germline V gene sequence: CDR1 MNHGY, CDR2 SAAAGT. CDR3 bases: TGTGCCAGCAGGCCAAGGGGTAAGGGGGTCACTGAAGCTTTCTTT. As protein: CASRPRGKGVTEAFF.

This chain connects TRBV20-1 to TRBJ1-2; possibly TRBD1 for D (5 bases). Between the trimmed V and J ends, which lost 5 bases and 4 bases, there was a span of 17 bases. This CDR3 comprises 14 residues. Germline V gene sequence: CDR1 DFQATT, CDR2 SNEGSKA (reference sequence). CDR3 amino acids: CSAGGTLGGYGYTF. For the CDR3, the DNA is TGCAGTGCTGGAGGAACCCTCGGGGGCTATGGCTACACCTTC.

J is TRBJ2-7 and V is TRBV29-1, with 7 positions matching TRBD1. The germline CDR1 and CDR2 sequences are SQVTM and ANQGSEA. CDR3 length: 15 amino acids. The V segment lost 2 bases and the J segment 0 bases; nucleotides outside the gene matches: 7. CDR3 DNA sequence: TGCAGCGTTGAATACCGGACAGGCTACTCCTACGAGCAGTACTTC. It encodes CSVEYRTGYSYEQYF.

The rearrangement links TRBV9 to TRBJ1-2, with a weak D call TRBD1 (6 bases). Trimming cost V 3 bases and J 4 bases, with 22 bases left between them. The CDR3 consists of 17 residues. Per germline, CDR1 SGDLS and CDR2 YYNGEE. The CDR3 DNA reads TGTGCCAGCAGCGCGGCCGGGACAACCTTCAACTTCTATGGCTACACCTTC. The encoded protein is CASSAAGTTFNFYGYTF.